Each of the 10 T cell receptor beta chains below was sequenced from the same sample in a study of human thymus T cells. Profiling relied on immunoSEQ multiplex PCR, and the TCRdb table lists in-frame clones only, not all of them. The data hold about 44,000 clones, with about 94% observed a single time. The sample was blood. Source of these receptors: a boy in the first two years of life with a congenital heart defect but otherwise immunologically healthy.

J is TRBJ1-2 and V is TRBV4-2; tentative D call: TRBD1 (5 bases). The V end lost 0 bases, the J end lost 4 bases, and 15 bases lay between the germline ends. Germline values: CDR1 LGHNA, CDR2 YNFKEQ. The CDR3 is 16 amino acids. DNA of the CDR3: TGTGCCAGCAGCCAAGATCCCGGCCAGGGTAGCTATGGCTACACCTTC. Amino acid sequence: CASSQDPGQGSYGYTF.

The gene calls are TRBV30 and TRBJ2-5, with D unresolved. The CDR3 is 16 amino acids. Germline CDR1 reads GTSNPN; CDR2 reads SVGIG (reference sequence). The V end was cut by 2 bases, the J end by 0 bases, with 16 bases between. The CDR3 is CAWSPINLKYQETQYF. The CDR3 DNA follows: TGTGCCTGGAGTCCCATCAACTTGAAGTACCAAGAGACCCAGTACTTC.

The gene calls are TRBV7-2 and TRBJ1-1; D call uncertain. The CDR3 totals 14 residues. V gave up 3 bases and J gave up 2 bases, with 10 bases separating them. The V gene's germline CDR1 is SGHTA and CDR2 FQGNSA. CDR3 sequence: CASSFSHTNTEAFF. CDR3 nucleotides: TGTGCCAGCAGCTTTTCTCACACTAACACTGAAGCTTTCTTT.

The chain is built from TRBV10-3 and TRBJ1-3; 7 positions match TRBD1. CDR3 length: 14 amino acids. Trimming took 4 bases from V and 4 from J; bases not matched to a gene: 4. Germline values: CDR1 ENHRY, CDR2 SYGVKD. Written as DNA, the CDR3 is TGTGCCATCAGTGCTCGGGACAGCGGAAACACCATATATTTT. Translation gives CAISARDSGNTIYF.

The chain is built from TRBV7-3 and TRBJ2-3, with D unclear. Germline V lookup: CDR1 SGHTA, CDR2 FQGTGA. Trimming stripped 4 bases from V and 0 bases from J, with 8 bases between. The CDR3 consists of 14 residues. CDR3 bases: TGTGCCAGCAGCTCCGGATACAGCACAGATACGCAGTATTTT. Amino acid sequence: CASSSGYSTDTQYF. The full variable domain, with the rest looked up from reference TRBV7-3 and TRBJ2-3, is GAGVSQTPSNKVTEKGKYVELRCDPISGHTALYWYRQSLGQGPEFLIYFQGTGAADDSGLPNDRFFAVRPEGSVSTLKIQRTERGDSAVYLCASSSGYSTDTQYFGPGTRLTVL.

J is TRBJ2-7 and V is TRBV19; D is uncertain. The CDR3 spans 13 residues. V was clipped by 0 bases and J by 0 bases, with 3 bases between them. Germline CDR1 reads LNHDA; CDR2 reads SQIVND (reference sequence). CDR3 DNA: TGTGCCAGTAGTATAGAAAACTCCTACGAGCAGTACTTC. It yields the protein CASSIENSYEQYF. Filled out from reference TRBV19 and TRBJ2-7, the complete variable domain reads DGGITQSPKYLFRKEGQNVTLSCEQNLNHDAMYWYRQDPGQGLRLIYYSQIVNDFQKGDIAEGYSVSREKKESFPLTVTSAQKNPTAFYLCASSIENSYEQYFGPGTRLTVT.

The chain has TRBV7-9 and TRBJ1-1, with D possibly matching TRBD1 (5 bases). Between the trimmed V and J ends, which lost 5 bases and 1 base, there was a span of 17 bases. This CDR3 is built from 16 residues. Germline V lookup: CDR1 SEHNR, CDR2 FQNEAQ (reference sequence). The CDR3 DNA sequence: TGTGCCAGCAGCGAGGGTCCGGGGACCCCGAACACTGAAGCTTTCTTT. It translates to CASSEGPGTPNTEAFF.

The chain links TRBV12-5 to TRBJ2-5, with 15 nucleotides matching TRBD2. Germline V gives CDR1 LGHNT, CDR2 FRNRAP. This CDR3 comprises 16 residues. V was clipped by 5 bases and J by 5 bases; unmatched bases: 6. Here the CDR3 reads CASGHGLAGGLETQYF. The CDR3 nucleotides read TGTGCTAGTGGTCATGGACTAGCGGGGGGGTTGGAGACCCAGTACTTC. Using reference TRBV12-5 and TRBJ2-5 for the parts outside the CDR3, the full variable domain is DARVTQTPRHKVTEMGQEVTMRCQPILGHNTVFWYRQTMMQGLELLAYFRNRAPLDDSGMPKDRFSAEMPDATLATLKIQPSEPRDSAVYFCASGHGLAGGLETQYFGPGTRLLVL.

The chain employs TRBV6-5 and TRBJ1-1; no clear D. V lost 2 bases, J lost 6 bases, and 16 bases lay in between. Germline lookup yields CDR1 MNHEY and CDR2 SVGAGI. This CDR3 is built from 15 residues. CDR3: CASSYLGSEWPEAFF. The CDR3, as DNA: TGTGCCAGCAGTTACCTCGGGTCCGAATGGCCTGAAGCTTTCTTT.

This chain uses TRBV2 with TRBJ2-7; TRBD1 is a possible D gene (5 bases). Trimming shortened V by 6 bases and J by 3 bases, and 15 bases separated the two germline ends. The V gene's germline CDR1 is SNHLY and CDR2 FYNNEI. The CDR3 runs to 14 residues. This CDR3 is CASRKTEIDYEQYF. In DNA form, the CDR3 reads TGTGCCAGCAGGAAGACAGAGATTGACTACGAGCAGTACTTC.